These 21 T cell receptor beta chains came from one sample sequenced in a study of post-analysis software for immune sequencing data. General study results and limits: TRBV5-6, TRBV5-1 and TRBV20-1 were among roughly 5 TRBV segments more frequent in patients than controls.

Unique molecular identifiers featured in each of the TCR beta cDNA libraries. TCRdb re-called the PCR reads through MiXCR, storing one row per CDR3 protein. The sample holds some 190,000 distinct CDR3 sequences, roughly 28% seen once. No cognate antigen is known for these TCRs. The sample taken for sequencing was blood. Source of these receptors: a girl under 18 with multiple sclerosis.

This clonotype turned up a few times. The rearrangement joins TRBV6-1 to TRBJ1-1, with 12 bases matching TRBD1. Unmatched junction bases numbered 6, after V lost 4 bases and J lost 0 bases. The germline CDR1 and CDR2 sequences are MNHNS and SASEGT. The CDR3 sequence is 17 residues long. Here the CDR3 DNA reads TGTGCCAGCAGTGGCCGGGACAGGGGGCGATTGAACACTGAAGCTTTCTTT. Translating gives CASSGRDRGRLNTEAFF.

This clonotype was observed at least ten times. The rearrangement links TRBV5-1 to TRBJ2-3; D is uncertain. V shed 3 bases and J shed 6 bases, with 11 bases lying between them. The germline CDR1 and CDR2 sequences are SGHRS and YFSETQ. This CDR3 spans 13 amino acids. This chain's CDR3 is CASSYLEGDTQYF. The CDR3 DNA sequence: TGCGCCAGCAGCTACCTTGAAGGGGATACGCAGTATTTT. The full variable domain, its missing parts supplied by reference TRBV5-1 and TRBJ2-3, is KAGVTQTPRYLIKTRGQQVTLSCSPISGHRSVSWYQQTPGQGLQFLFEYFSETQRNKGNFPGRFSGRQFSNSRSEMNVSTLELGDSALYLCASSYLEGDTQYFGPGTRLTVL.

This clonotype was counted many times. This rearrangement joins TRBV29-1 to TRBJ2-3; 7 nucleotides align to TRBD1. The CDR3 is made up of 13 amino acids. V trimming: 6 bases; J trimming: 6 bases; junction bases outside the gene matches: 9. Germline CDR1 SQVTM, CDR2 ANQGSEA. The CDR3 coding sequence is TGCAGCGTCGTACGACAGGGTACGGATACGCAGTATTTT. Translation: CSVVRQGTDTQYF.

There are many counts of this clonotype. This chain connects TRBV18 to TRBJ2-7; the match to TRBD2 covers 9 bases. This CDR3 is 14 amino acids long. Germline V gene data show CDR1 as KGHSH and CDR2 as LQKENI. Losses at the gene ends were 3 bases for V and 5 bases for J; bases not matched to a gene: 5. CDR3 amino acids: CASSPLAGEDEQYF. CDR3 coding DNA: TGTGCCAGCTCACCTTTAGCGGGAGAAGACGAGCAGTACTTC.

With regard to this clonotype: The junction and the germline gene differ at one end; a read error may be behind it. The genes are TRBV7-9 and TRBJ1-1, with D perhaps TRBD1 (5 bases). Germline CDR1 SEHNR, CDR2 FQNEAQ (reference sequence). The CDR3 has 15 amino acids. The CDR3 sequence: CAGSSPGTGQTEAFF. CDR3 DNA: TGTGCCGGCAGCTCACCCGGGACCGGCCAGACTGAAGCTTTCTTT.

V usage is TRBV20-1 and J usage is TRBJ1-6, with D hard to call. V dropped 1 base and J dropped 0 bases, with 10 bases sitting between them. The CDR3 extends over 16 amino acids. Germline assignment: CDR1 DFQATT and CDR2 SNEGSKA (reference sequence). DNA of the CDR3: TGCAGTGCTAGAGGTCCGGAGGGCTCCTATAATTCACCCCTCCACTTT. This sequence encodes CSARGPEGSYNSPLHF.

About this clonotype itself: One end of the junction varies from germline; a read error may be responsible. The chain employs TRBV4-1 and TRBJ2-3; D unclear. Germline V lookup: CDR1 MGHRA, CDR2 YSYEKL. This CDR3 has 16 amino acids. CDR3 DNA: TGCACCAGCAGCCAAGATCCCCCGCAAAGCACAGATACGCAGTATTTT. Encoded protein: CTSSQDPPQSTDTQYF.

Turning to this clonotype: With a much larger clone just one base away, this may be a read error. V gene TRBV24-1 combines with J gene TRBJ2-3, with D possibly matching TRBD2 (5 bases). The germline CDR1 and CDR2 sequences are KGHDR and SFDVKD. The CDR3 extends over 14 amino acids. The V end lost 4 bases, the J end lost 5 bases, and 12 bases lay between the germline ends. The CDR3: CATSEAGREDTQYF. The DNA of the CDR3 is TGTGCCACCAGTGAGGCTGGACGGGAAGATACGCAGTATTTT.

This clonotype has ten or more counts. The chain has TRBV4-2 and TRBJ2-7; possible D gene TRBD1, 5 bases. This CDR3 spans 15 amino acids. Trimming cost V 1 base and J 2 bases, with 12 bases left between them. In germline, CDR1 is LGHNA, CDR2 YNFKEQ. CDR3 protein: CASSQGRQRPYEQYF. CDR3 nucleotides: TGTGCCAGCAGCCAAGGGAGACAGAGGCCCTACGAGCAGTACTTC.

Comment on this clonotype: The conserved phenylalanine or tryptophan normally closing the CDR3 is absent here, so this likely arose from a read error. CDR3 bases: TGTGCCAGCAGTTTAATGGGGGCGCCCGGGGAGCTGTTTTGT. It specifies CASSLMGAPGELFC. This sequence joins TRBV12-3 or TRBV12-4 and TRBJ2-2, with D maybe TRBD1 (6 bases). V lost 2 bases to trimming and J lost 6 bases, with 10 bases between them. CDR3 length equals 14 residues.

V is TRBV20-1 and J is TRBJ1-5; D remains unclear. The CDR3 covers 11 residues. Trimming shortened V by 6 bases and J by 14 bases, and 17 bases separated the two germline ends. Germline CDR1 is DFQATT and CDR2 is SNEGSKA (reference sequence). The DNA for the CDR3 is TGCAGTGCAAATAACAGAGAATCCGAGCATTTT. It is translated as CSANNRESEHF.

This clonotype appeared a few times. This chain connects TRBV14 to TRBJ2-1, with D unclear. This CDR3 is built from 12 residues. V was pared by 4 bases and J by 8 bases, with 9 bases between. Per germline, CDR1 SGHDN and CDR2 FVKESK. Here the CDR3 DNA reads TGTGCCAGCAGCCCGACGTACTATGAGCAGTTCTTC. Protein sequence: CASSPTYYEQFF.

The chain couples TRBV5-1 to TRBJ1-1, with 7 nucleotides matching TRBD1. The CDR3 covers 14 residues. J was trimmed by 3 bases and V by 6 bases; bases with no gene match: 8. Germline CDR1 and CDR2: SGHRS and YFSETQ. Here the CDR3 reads CASTGRGLDTEAFF. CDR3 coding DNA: TGCGCCAGCACCGGGAGGGGGCTTGACACTGAAGCTTTCTTT. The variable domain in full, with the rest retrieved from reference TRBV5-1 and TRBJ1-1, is KAGVTQTPRYLIKTRGQQVTLSCSPISGHRSVSWYQQTPGQGLQFLFEYFSETQRNKGNFPGRFSGRQFSNSRSEMNVSTLELGDSALYLCASTGRGLDTEAFFGQGTRLTVV.

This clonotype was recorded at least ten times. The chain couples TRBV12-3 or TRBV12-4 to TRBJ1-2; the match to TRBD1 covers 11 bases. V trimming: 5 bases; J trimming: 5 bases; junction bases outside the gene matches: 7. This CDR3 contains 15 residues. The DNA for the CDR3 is TGTGCCAGCAGTGGGACAGGGGGAAATCGGTATGGCTACACCTTC. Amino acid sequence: CASSGTGGNRYGYTF.

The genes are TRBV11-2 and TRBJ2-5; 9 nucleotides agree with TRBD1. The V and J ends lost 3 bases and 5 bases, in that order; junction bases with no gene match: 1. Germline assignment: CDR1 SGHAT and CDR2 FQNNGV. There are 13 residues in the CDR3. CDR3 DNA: TGTGCCAGCAGCTTTGGGACAGGGGAGACCCAGTACTTC. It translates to CASSFGTGETQYF.

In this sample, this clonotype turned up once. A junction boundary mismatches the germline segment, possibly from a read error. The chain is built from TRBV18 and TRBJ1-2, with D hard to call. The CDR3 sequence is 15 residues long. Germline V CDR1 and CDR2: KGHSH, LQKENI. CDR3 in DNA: TGTGCCAGCTCACCGGACGGCAGCACCAACTATGGCTATACCTTC. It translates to CASSPDGSTNYGYTF.

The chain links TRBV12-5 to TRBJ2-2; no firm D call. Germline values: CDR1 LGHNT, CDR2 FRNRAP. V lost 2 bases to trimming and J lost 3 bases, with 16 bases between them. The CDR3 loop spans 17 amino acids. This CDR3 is CASGLSPDGLDTGELFF. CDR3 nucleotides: TGTGCTAGTGGTTTGTCCCCCGATGGCTTAGACACCGGGGAGCTGTTTTTT.

CDR3 nucleotides: TGCGCCAGCAGCCAAACCCCGGGACAGGGGAACGAAAACTATGGCTACACCTTC. The encoded protein is CASSQTPGQGNENYGYTF. The chain combines TRBV4-1 with TRBJ1-2, with 10 bases identical to TRBD1. The junction had 11 bases not matched to a gene; V was cut back by 2 bases and J by 2 bases. Germline-derived CDR1 and CDR2 are MGHRA and YSYEKL. This CDR3 comprises 18 residues.

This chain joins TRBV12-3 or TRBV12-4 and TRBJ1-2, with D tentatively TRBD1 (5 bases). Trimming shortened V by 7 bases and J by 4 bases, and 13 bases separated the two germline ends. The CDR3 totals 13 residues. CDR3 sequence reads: CASTLGGSYGYTF. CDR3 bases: TGTGCCAGCACCCTCGGGGGGTCCTATGGCTACACCTTC.

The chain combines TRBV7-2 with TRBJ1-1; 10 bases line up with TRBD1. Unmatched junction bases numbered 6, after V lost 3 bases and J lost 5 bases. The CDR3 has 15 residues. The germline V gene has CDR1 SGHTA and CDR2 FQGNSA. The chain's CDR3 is CASSLTGGTWTEAFF. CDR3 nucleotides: TGTGCCAGCAGCTTGACAGGGGGCACGTGGACTGAAGCTTTCTTT. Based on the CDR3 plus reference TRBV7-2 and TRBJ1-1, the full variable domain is GAGVSQSPSNKVTEKGKDVELRCDPISGHTALYWYRQSLGQGLEFLIYFQGNSAPDKSGLPSDRFSAERTGGSVSTLTIQRTQQEDSAVYLCASSLTGGTWTEAFFGQGTRLTVV.

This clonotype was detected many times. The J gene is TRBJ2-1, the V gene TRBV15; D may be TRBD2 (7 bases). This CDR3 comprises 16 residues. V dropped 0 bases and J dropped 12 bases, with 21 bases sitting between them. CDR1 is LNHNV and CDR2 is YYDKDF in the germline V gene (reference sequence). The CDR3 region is CATSRDTGASGGGQFF. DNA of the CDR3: TGTGCCACCAGCAGAGATACTGGCGCTAGCGGAGGGGGGCAGTTCTTC. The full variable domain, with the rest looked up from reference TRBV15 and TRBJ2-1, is DAMVIQNPRYQVTQFGKPVTLSCSQTLNHNVMYWYQQKSSQAPKLLFHYYDKDFNNEADTPDNFQSRRPNTSFCFLDIRSPGLGDTAMYLCATSRDTGASGGGQFFGPGTRLTVL.